Listed here are 15 T cell receptor beta chains from one sample, sequenced in a study of cytomegalovirus exposure and HLA in healthy donors. TCRdb's table, derived via immunoSEQ multiplex PCR, lists solely in-frame clones and lacks some. This table has tens of thousands of clones, 90% to 95% appearing once. Sequencing used PBMCs. All receptors derive from a woman between 18 and 29 years old in good health and CMV-seronegative.

The genes are TRBV6-1 and TRBJ2-7, with a weak D call TRBD2 (5 bases). This CDR3 region has 14 residues. Germline assignment: CDR1 MNHNS and CDR2 SASEGT. Trimming removed 3 bases at V and 6 bases at J, with 15 bases between. In DNA form, the CDR3 reads TGTGCCAGCAGTGACCCTAGCCGGGGTAGCGAGCAGTACTTC. It encodes CASSDPSRGSEQYF.

This clone was found once. V is TRBV7-9 and J is TRBJ1-2; TRBD1 agrees at 8 bases. This CDR3 spans 12 amino acids. The germline gives CDR1 SEHNR, CDR2 FQNEAQ (reference sequence). The V gene end was trimmed by 5 bases and the J gene end by 8 bases; junction bases not matched to a gene: 4. CDR3 DNA sequence: TGTGCCAGCAGCCGAGACAGGGGCGGCTACACCTTC. Translating gives CASSRDRGGYTF.

This chain connects TRBV2 to TRBJ2-7; D remains ambiguous. The CDR3 covers 14 residues. The germline V gene has CDR1 SNHLY and CDR2 FYNNEI. Trimming cost V 5 bases and J 0 bases, with 11 bases left between them. Written as DNA, the CDR3 is TGTGCCAGCAGTCCCGCGGAGTCCTCCTACGAGCAGTACGTC. This encodes CASSPAESSYEQYV.

The J gene is TRBJ2-1, the V gene TRBV9; D is undetermined. The CDR3 consists of 14 residues. The germline V gene encodes CDR1 SGDLS and CDR2 YYNGEE. Trimming stripped 4 bases from V and 2 bases from J, with 10 bases between. The DNA for the CDR3 is TGTGCCAGCAGCCCCCTGCGGACCTACAATGAGCAGTTCTTC. It yields the protein CASSPLRTYNEQFF.

The rearrangement joins TRBV5-1 to TRBJ2-1; perhaps TRBD2 as D (6 bases). Per germline, CDR1 SGHRS and CDR2 YFSETQ. The CDR3 sequence is 13 residues long. V was pared by 4 bases and J by 5 bases, with 10 bases between. CDR3: CASSPSAHNEQFF. The CDR3, as DNA: TGCGCCAGCAGCCCTAGCGCCCACAATGAGCAGTTCTTC.

This chain connects TRBV11-2 to TRBJ1-3; a weak D match, TRBD1 (6 bases). Germline V lookup: CDR1 SGHAT, CDR2 FQNNGV. The CDR3 contains 15 residues. With 5 bases removed from V and 4 bases from J, the gap between germline ends came to 15 bases. In DNA, the CDR3 is TGTGCCAGCAGCCAAGACACAGGGAACGGAAACACCATATATTTT. Translated: CASSQDTGNGNTIYF.

This clone was counted once. The rearrangement joins TRBV28 to TRBJ2-4; the match to TRBD2 covers 11 bases. After removal of 6 bases from V and 0 bases from J, the junction contained 7 bases not matched to a gene. CDR3 length equals 17 residues. Germline CDR1 reads MDHEN; CDR2 reads SYDVKM. The CDR3 spells CASSALGLAVAKNIQYF. CDR3 in DNA: TGTGCCAGCAGCGCCCTGGGACTAGCGGTAGCCAAAAACATTCAGTACTTC. Full variable domain (remainder filled in from reference TRBV28 and TRBJ2-4): DVKVTQSSRYLVKRTGEKVFLECVQDMDHENMFWYRQDPGLGLRLIYFSYDVKMKEKGDIPEGYSVSREKKERFSLILESASTNQTSMYLCASSALGLAVAKNIQYFGAGTRLSVL.

The chain carries TRBV18 and TRBJ1-5; D call uncertain. This CDR3 spans 13 amino acids. Trimming stripped 5 bases from V and 0 bases from J, with 5 bases between. The germline V gene has CDR1 KGHSH and CDR2 LQKENI. The CDR3: CASSTYSNQPQHF. The CDR3 DNA reads TGTGCCAGCTCAACTTATAGCAATCAGCCCCAGCATTTT. Drawing the rest from reference TRBV18 and TRBJ1-5, the complete variable domain is NAGVMQNPRHLVRRRGQEARLRCSPMKGHSHVYWYRQLPEEGLKFMVYLQKENIIDESGMPKERFSAEFPKEGPSILRIQQVVRGDSAAYFCASSTYSNQPQHFGDGTRLSIL.

The chain joins TRBV7-9 to TRBJ2-3, with D hard to call. V was pared by 0 bases and J by 4 bases, with 5 bases between. The CDR3 extends over 13 amino acids. Germline CDR1 SEHNR, CDR2 FQNEAQ (reference sequence). The CDR3 spells CASSLAAPDTQYF. CDR3 bases: TGTGCCAGCAGCTTAGCAGCGCCAGATACGCAGTATTTT.

V usage is TRBV4-3 and J usage is TRBJ1-2; TRBD1 is a possible D gene (6 bases). The CDR3 contains 17 residues. Trimming shortened V by 0 bases and J by 8 bases, and 22 bases separated the two germline ends. Germline CDR1 reads LGHNA; CDR2 reads YSLEER. In nucleotides, the CDR3 is TGCGCCAGCAGCCAAGAGTTGGACAGTCCCCCAGGTCGAGGCTACACCTTC. It is translated as CASSQELDSPPGRGYTF.

The CDR3 sequence: CASSPNSLTGGASKLFF. CDR3 DNA sequence: TGTGCCAGCAGCCCCAACTCTCTGACAGGGGGCGCGTCCAAACTGTTTTTT. V and J are TRBV9 and TRBJ1-4, with 10 bases lining up with TRBD1. The CDR3 runs to 17 residues. J gave up 11 bases and V 4 bases, and 17 bases lay outside the gene matches. The V gene's germline CDR1 is SGDLS and CDR2 YYNGEE. The entire variable domain, with the rest obtained from reference TRBV9 and TRBJ1-4, is as follows: DSGVTQTPKHLITATGQRVTLRCSPRSGDLSVYWYQQSLDQGLQFLIQYYNGEERAKGNILERFSAQQFPDLHSELNLSSLELGDSALYFCASSPNSLTGGASKLFFGSGTQLSVL.

The gene calls are TRBV5-5 and TRBJ2-2, with TRBD1 identical over 7 bases. CDR3 size: 14 residues. V was pared by 6 bases and J by 4 bases, with 6 bases of the junction left unmatched. Germline V gene data show CDR1 as SGHKS and CDR2 as YYEKEE (reference sequence). CDR3 protein: CASNRQGVTGELFF. Here the CDR3 DNA reads TGTGCCAGCAACAGACAGGGAGTCACCGGGGAGCTGTTTTTT. Combining the CDR3 with reference TRBV5-5 and TRBJ2-2 gives the whole variable domain DAGVTQSPTHLIKTRGQQVTLRCSPISGHKSVSWYQQVLGQGPQFIFQYYEKEERGRGNFPDRFSARQFPNYSSELNVNALLLGDSALYLCASNRQGVTGELFFGEGSRLTVL.

The J gene is TRBJ1-4, the V gene TRBV15; 8 bases agree with TRBD1. The CDR3 totals 16 residues. Losses at the gene ends were 0 bases for V and 6 bases for J; bases not matched to a gene: 6. The V gene's germline CDR1 is LNHNV and CDR2 YYDKDF (reference sequence). The CDR3 loop is CATSRDIGTGYEKLFF. DNA for the CDR3: TGTGCCACCAGCAGAGATATCGGGACAGGATATGAAAAACTGTTTTTT.

This clone was counted a single time. J is TRBJ2-5 and V is TRBV7-9, with 11 bases matching TRBD2. The CDR3 extends over 15 amino acids. In germline, CDR1 is SEHNR, CDR2 FQNEAQ (reference sequence). V was pared by 11 bases and J by 1 base, with 9 bases of the junction left unmatched. CDR3 residues: CASTTGLAGQETQYF. CDR3 DNA: TGTGCCTCTACCACCGGACTAGCGGGCCAAGAGACCCAGTACTTC.

The chain links TRBV29-1 to TRBJ1-1; no definite D call. V lost 7 bases and J lost 3, with 9 bases in between. This CDR3 spans 11 amino acids. CDR1 and CDR2 (germline): SQVTM, ANQGSEA. CDR3 nucleotide sequence: TGCAGCGCCAGGTCGGACACTGAAGCTTTCTTT. Its protein is CSARSDTEAFF.